What follows are 4 T cell receptor beta chains derived from one specimen sequenced in a study of human T cells and chemical hapten exposure. Described time point: patch test 2, 6 weeks after DPC sensitization. Indicated treatment: therapeutic diphenylcyclopropenone sensitization with weekly scalp DPC. TCRdb itself ran the RACE reads through MiXCR, one entry per CDR3 protein. The table lists about 69,000 distinct CDR3 sequences, 10% of them singletons, with roughly 6.8% in the top ten. The sequencing used whole blood, collected in connection with sensitization to the hapten diphenylcyclopropenone (DPC). These receptors all stem from a woman aged 45-59 years with alopecia areata. Some clones in this sample may be carry-over from other donors' samples.

This sequence joins TRBV6-6 and TRBJ2-7, with D possibly TRBD2 on 6 matching bases. V lost 3 bases to trimming and J lost 3 bases, with 21 bases between them. The V gene's germline CDR1 is MNHNY and CDR2 SVGAGI (reference sequence). There are 17 residues in the CDR3. CDR3 in DNA: TGTGCCAGCAGTTATATTATTCAGGAGGGAGGAAACTACGAGCAGTACTTC. It specifies CASSYIIQEGGNYEQYF.

This clonotype was seen repeatedly, ten times or more. The CDR3 reads CASSLGGGLETGTQYF. The DNA of the CDR3 is TGTGCCAGCAGCTTAGGTGGGGGCTTAGAGACGGGTACGCAGTATTTT. The chain has TRBV7-2 and TRBJ2-3; perhaps TRBD1 as D (6 bases). Per the germline V gene, CDR1 is SGHTA and CDR2 is FQGNSA. The CDR3 extends over 16 amino acids. Trimming cost V 1 base and J 8 bases, with 19 bases left between them.

This clonotype was observed many times. This chain connects TRBV5-6 to TRBJ2-3; D unresolved. CDR3 length: 14 amino acids. Germline V gives CDR1 SGHDT, CDR2 YYEEEE. Trimming removed 0 bases from V and 4 bases from J, with 9 bases in between. The CDR3 sequence is CASSLDMLADTQYF. The CDR3 coding sequence is TGTGCCAGCAGCTTGGACATGCTGGCAGATACGCAGTATTTT.

This clonotype showed up many times. CDR3 sequence: CASSITSGNNNEQFF. The CDR3 bases are TGTGCCAGTAGTATAACTAGCGGGAACAACAATGAGCAGTTCTTC. The genes are TRBV19 and TRBJ2-1; 10 bases match TRBD2. Trimming took 2 bases from V and 5 from J; bases not matched to a gene: 3. CDR1 is LNHDA, CDR2 SQIVND, per germline (reference sequence). The CDR3 covers 15 residues.